This T cell receptor (beta chain) stems from a study of shared clonotypes between healthy human individuals. Study-wide context: There were three CD4 naive, three CD4 memory, two CD8 naive and one CD8 memory plates per donor.

Points from the study as a whole: The four-donor shared clonotypes exceeded non-shared clonotypes in generation probability, with non-shared ones scoring lower.

Generated by immunoSEQ multiplex PCR, the TCRdb table keeps only in-frame clones and is missing some. The sample lists roughly 2 million clones, about 95% seen once, with 1% to 1.3% in the top ten. The naive CD8 fraction comprised CD45RO-negative cells positively selected for CCR7 and excluded terminally differentiated effector memory CD45RA+ cells. Those who donated were healthy HIV-negative adults, with no recent acute infections or vaccinations reported. Germline V lookup: CDR1 MNHNS, CDR2 SASEGT. The J segment lost 1 base and the V segment lost 2 bases, leaving 11 bases of the junction unmatched. The CDR3 consists of 17 residues. Comment on this clone: Its antigen is unknown.

V usage is TRBV6-1 and J usage is TRBJ2-7; 7 nucleotides agree with TRBD1. This clonotype originated in a man between 18 and 35 years old in good health. Specimen: naive CD8+ T cells sorted from blood. The CDR3 sequence is CASSESRTGETSYEQYF. The CDR3 DNA is TGTGCCAGCAGTGAATCAAGAACAGGGGAAACATCCTACGAGCAGTACTTC.